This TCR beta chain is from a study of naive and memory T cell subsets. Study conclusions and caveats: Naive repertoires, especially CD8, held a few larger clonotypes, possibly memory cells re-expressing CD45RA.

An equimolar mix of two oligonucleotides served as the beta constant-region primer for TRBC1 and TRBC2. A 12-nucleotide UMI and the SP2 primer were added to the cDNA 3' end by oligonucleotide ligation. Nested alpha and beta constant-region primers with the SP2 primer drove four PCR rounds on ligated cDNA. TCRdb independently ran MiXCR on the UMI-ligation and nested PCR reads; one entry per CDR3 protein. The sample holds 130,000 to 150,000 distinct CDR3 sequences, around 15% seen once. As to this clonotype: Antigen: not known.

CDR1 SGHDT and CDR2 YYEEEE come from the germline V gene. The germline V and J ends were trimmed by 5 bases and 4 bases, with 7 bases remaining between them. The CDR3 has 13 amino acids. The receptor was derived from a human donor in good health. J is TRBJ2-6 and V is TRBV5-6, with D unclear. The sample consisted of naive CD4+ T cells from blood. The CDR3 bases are TGTGCCAGCAGGATGACCGGGGCCAACGTCCTGACTTTC. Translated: CASRMTGANVLTF.